This T cell receptor (beta chain) was captured by sequencing in a study of regulatory T cells in long-lasting Graves disease. Time point reported: newly diagnosed GD, antithyroid drugs for less than 3 months. PBMC-derived RNA was used for the TCR library. Study-wide results and caveats: Thyroid tissue went unstudied; only peripheral blood was examined. Favored gene segments in persistent disease were TRBV28, TRBJ1-2 and TRBJ2-5.

V lost 2 bases to trimming and J lost 0 bases, with 19 bases between them. This CDR3 has 18 amino acids. In germline, CDR1 is GTSNPN, CDR2 SVGIG (reference sequence). This clonotype was seen at least ten times. Its antigen is unidentified. HTBI primers from iRepertoire and Arm-PCR of CDR3 regions yielded the TCR beta libraries. TCRdb reanalysed the multiplex PCR reads using MiXCR and keeps one entry per CDR3 protein. The sample contains around 450,000 distinct CDR3 sequences, around 16% of which appear only once. These records were also assigned to another study, of T cells in Graves' hyperthyroidism and ophthalmopathy.

The chain has TRBV30 and TRBJ1-4; D is possibly TRBD1 (5 bases). Sequencing used peripheral blood mononuclear cells (PBMCs), obtained at new diagnosis, from a patient treated with antithyroid drugs. This clonotype was sampled from a man aged 35 to 55 with Graves disease. CDR3 in amino acids: CAWSYAPRGGATNEKLFF. CDR3 sequence (DNA): TGTGCCTGGAGTTACGCACCGAGGGGCGGGGCAACTAATGAAAAACTGTTTTTT.